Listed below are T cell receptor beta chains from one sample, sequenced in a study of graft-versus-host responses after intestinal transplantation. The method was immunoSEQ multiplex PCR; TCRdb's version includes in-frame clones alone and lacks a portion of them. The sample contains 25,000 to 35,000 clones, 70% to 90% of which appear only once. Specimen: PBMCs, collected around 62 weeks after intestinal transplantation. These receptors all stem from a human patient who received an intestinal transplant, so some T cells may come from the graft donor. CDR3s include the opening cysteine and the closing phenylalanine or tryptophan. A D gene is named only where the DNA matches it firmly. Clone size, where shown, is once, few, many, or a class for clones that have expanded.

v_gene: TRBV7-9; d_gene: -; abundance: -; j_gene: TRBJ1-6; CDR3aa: CASSLGGSPLHF; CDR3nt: TGTGCCAGCAGCCTCGGGGGTTCACCCCTCCACTTT
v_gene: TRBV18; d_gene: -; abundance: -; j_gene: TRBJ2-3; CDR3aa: CASSPGNRGTDTQYF; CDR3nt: TGTGCCAGCTCACCAGGAAACAGGGGCACAGATACGCAGTATTTT
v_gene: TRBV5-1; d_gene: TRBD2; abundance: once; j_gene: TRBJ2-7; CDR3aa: CASSLGASGGSYEQYF; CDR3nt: TGCGCCAGCAGCTTGGGGGCTAGCGGGGGCTCCTACGAGCAGTACTTC
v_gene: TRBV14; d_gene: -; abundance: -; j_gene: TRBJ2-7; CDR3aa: CASSQETGFYEQYF; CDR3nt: TGTGCCAGCAGCCAAGAAACAGGTTTTTACGAGCAGTACTTC
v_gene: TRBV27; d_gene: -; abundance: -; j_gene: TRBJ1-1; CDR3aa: CASSSAHTEAFF; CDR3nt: TGTGCCAGCAGTTCCGCCCACACTGAAGCTTTCTTT
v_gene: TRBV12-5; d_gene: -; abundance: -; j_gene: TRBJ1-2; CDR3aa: CASGQDRRYGYTF; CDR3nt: TGTGCTAGTGGCCAAGACAGAAGATATGGCTACACCTTC
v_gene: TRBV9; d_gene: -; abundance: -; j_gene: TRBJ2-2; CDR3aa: CASSVTVRRNTGELFF; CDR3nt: TGTGCCAGCAGCGTAACAGTAAGAAGGAACACCGGGGAGCTGTTTTTT
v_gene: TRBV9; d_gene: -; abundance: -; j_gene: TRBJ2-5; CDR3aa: CASSVGAQGSETQYF; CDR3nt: TGTGCCAGCAGCGTAGGCGCACAGGGTAGTGAGACCCAGTACTTC
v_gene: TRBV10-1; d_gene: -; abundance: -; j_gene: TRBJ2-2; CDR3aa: CASSGRATGELFF; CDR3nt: TGCGCCAGCAGTGGGCGGGCCACCGGGGAGCTGTTTTTT
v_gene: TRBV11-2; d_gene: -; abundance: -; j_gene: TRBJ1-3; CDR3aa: CASSLDRSSGNTIYF; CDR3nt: TGTGCCAGCAGCCTAGACAGGAGCTCTGGAAACACCATATATTTT
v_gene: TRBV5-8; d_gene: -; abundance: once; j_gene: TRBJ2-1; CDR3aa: CASSLGGGSFNYNEQFF; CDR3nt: TGTGCCAGCAGCTTGGGTGGAGGGTCATTCAATTACAATGAGCAGTTCTTC
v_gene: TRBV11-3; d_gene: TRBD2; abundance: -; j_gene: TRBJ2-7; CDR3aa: CASSNGLAGYEQYF; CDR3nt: TGTGCCAGCAGTAACGGACTAGCGGGGTACGAGCAGTACTTC
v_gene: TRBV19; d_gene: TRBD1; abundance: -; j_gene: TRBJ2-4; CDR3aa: CASSIFQGDIQYF; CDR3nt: TGTGCCAGTAGTATATTCCAGGGGGACATTCAGTACTTC
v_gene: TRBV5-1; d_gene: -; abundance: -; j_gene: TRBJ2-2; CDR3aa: CASSLAATGELFF; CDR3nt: TGCGCCAGCAGCTTGGCAGCCACCGGGGAGCTGTTTTTT
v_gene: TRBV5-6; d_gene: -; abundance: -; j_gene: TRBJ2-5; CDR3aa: CASSLGGTEETQYF; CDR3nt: TGTGCCAGCAGCTTGGGGGGTACGGAAGAGACCCAGTACTTC
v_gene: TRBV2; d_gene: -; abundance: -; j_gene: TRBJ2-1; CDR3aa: CASSVGVHWDEQFF; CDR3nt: TGTGCCAGCAGTGTGGGAGTACATTGGGATGAGCAGTTCTTC
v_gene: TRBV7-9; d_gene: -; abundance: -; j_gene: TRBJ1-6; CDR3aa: CASSLLSQDSYNSPLHF; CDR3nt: TGTGCCAGCAGCTTACTTTCACAGGACTCCTATAATTCACCCCTCCACTTT
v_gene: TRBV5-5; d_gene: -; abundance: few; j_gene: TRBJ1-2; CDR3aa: CASSLFGAPNYGYTF; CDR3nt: TGTGCCAGCAGCTTGTTCGGGGCACCTAACTATGGCTACACCTTC
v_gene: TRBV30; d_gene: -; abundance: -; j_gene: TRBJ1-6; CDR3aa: CAWRGTVDNSPLHF; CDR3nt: TGTGCCTGGAGGGGGACCGTCGATAATTCACCCCTCCACTTT
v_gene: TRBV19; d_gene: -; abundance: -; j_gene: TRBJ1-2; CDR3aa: CASTPAGSNYGYTF; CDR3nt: TGTGCCAGTACACCGGCCGGTTCTAACTATGGCTACACCTTC
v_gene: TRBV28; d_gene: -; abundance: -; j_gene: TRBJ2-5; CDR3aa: CASRLLQGRRETQYF; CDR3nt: TGTGCCAGCAGGCTATTACAGGGCCGACGAGAGACCCAGTACTTC
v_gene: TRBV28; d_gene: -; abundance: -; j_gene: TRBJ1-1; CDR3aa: CASSFRGGRFMNTEAFF; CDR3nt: TGTGCCAGCAGTTTTCGGGGGGGGCGGTTCATGAACACTGAAGCTTTCTTT
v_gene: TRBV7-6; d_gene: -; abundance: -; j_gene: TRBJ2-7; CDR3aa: CASSISDRGDEQYF; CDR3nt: TGTGCCAGCAGCATCTCAGATCGAGGAGACGAGCAGTACTTC
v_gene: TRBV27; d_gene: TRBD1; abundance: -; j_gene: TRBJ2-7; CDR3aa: CASSGQGAYEQYF; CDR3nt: TGTGCCAGCAGCGGGCAGGGGGCTTACGAGCAGTACTTC
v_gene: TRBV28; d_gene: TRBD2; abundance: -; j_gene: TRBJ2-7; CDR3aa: CASSPYGGGIGEQYF; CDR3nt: TGTGCCAGCAGCCCGTATGGGGGAGGGATCGGCGAGCAGTACTTC
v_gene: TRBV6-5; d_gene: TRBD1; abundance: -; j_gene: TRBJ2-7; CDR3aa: CASEGTETYEQYF; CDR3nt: TGTGCCAGCGAAGGGACAGAGACCTACGAGCAGTACTTC
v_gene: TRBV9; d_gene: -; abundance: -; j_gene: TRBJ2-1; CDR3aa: CASSVAELWSNEQFF; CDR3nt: TGTGCCAGCAGCGTAGCAGAACTGTGGAGCAATGAGCAGTTCTTC
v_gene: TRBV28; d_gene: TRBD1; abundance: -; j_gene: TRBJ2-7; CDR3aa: CASSLLVVRDRGEYEQYF; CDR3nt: TGTGCCAGCAGTTTGTTGGTGGTGAGGGACAGGGGTGAGTACGAGCAGTACTTC
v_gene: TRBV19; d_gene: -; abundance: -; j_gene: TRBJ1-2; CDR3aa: CASSIDPGPSANYGYTF; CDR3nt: TGTGCCAGTAGTATAGACCCGGGACCCTCAGCTAACTATGGCTACACCTTC
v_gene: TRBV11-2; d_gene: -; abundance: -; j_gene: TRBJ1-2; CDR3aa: CASSLDRDTKGDYGYTF; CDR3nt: TGTGCCAGCAGCTTAGATCGAGACACTAAAGGAGACTATGGCTACACCTTC